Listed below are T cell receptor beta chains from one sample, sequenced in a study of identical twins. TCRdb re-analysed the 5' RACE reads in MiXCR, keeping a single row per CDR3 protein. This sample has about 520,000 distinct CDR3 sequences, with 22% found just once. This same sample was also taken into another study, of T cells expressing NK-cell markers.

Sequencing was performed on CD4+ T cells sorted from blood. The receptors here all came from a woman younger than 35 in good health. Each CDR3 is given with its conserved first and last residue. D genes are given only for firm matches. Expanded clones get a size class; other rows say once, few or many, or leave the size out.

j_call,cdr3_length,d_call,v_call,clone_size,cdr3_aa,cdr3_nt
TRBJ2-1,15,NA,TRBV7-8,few,CASSQTRQPYNEQFF,TGTGCCAGCAGCCAAACCCGACAGCCTTACAATGAGCAGTTCTTC
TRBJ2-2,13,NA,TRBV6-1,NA,CASKKSGTGELFF,TGTGCCAGCAAGAAAAGCGGTACCGGGGAGCTGTTTTTT
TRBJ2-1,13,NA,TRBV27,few,CASRPIRASLQFF,TGTGCCAGCAGGCCCATTAGAGCTAGTCTTCAGTTCTTC
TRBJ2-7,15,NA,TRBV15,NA,CATSRGGVLSYEQYF,TGTGCCACCAGCAGAGGAGGAGTCCTCTCCTACGAGCAGTACTTC
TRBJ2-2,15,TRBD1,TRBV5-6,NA,CASSLEQGYTGELFF,TGTGCCAGCAGCTTGGAACAGGGGTACACCGGGGAGCTGTTTTTT
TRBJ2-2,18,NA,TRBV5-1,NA,CASSLAAVGGLNTGELFF,TGCGCCAGCAGCTTGGCCGCGGTGGGCGGACTCAACACCGGGGAGCTGTTTTTT
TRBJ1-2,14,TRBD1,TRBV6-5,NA,CASSYRTGAYGYTF,TGTGCCAGCAGTTACCGGACAGGGGCCTATGGCTACACCTTC
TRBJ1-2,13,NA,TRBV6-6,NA,CASSYSREYGYTF,TGTGCCAGCAGTTACTCGAGGGAGTACGGCTACACCTTC
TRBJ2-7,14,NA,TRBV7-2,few,CASSSHTGPYEQYF,TGTGCCAGCAGCTCCCATACGGGGCCCTACGAGCAGTACTTC
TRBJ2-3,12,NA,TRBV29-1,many,CSVLGGTDTQYF,TGCAGCGTCCTAGGGGGCACAGATACGCAGTATTTT
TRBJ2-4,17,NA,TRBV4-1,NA,CASSLLGFPATENIQYF,TGCGCCAGCAGCCTCCTGGGGTTTCCAGCTACCGAAAACATTCAGTACTTC
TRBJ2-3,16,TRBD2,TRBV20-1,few,CSARALAGYNTDTQYF,TGCAGTGCTAGAGCTCTAGCGGGGTACAACACAGATACGCAGTATTTT
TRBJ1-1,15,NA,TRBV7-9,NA,CASNKLLPMNTEAFF,TGTGCCAGCAACAAGCTCCTACCCATGAACACTGAAGCTTTCTTT
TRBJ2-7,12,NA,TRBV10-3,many,CAISGRDSEQYF,TGTGCCATCAGTGGACGGGATTCCGAGCAGTACTTC
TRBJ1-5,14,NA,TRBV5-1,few,CASSLEVGNQPQHF,TGCGCCAGCAGCTTGGAGGTCGGGAATCAGCCCCAGCATTTT
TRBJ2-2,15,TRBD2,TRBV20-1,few,CSASGGGGVGGELFF,TGCAGTGCTAGTGGAGGCGGGGGGGTAGGCGGGGAGCTGTTTTTT
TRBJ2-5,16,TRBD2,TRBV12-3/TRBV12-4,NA,CASSPRGLAGQETQYF,TGTGCCAGCAGTCCGAGAGGACTAGCGGGGCAAGAGACCCAGTACTTC
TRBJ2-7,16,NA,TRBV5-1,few,CASSLAVGSGRYEQYF,TGCGCCAGCAGCTTGGCGGTGGGGTCCGGAAGGTACGAGCAGTACTTC
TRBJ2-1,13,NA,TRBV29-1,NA,CSVGGVRNNEQFF,TGCAGCGTTGGGGGGGTCAGGAACAATGAGCAGTTCTTC
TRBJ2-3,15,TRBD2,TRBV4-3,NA,CASSQGAGGLDTQYF,TGCGCCAGCAGCCAAGGAGCGGGAGGGCTGGATACGCAGTATTTT
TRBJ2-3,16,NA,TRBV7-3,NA,CASSPTLALSTDTQYF,TGTGCCAGCAGCCCGACCCTGGCGCTCAGCACAGATACGCAGTATTTT
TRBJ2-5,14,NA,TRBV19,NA,CASSQPGSQETQYF,TGTGCCAGTAGTCAACCGGGATCCCAAGAGACCCAGTACTTC
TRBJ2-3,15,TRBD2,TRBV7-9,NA,CASSWLAGGTDTQYF,TGTGCCAGCAGCTGGTTAGCGGGGGGAACAGATACGCAGTATTTT
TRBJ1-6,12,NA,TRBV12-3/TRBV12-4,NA,CASSTGISPLHF,TGTGCCAGCAGTACAGGGATATCACCCCTCCACTTT
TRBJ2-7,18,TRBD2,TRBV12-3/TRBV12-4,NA,CTFSFTREGLLGSYEQYF,TGTACCTTCAGTTTCACGCGGGAGGGCCTGCTTGGGAGCTACGAGCAGTACTTC
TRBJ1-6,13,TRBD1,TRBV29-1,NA,CSVTWTGDSPLHF,TGCAGCGTGACGTGGACAGGGGATTCACCCCTCCACTTT
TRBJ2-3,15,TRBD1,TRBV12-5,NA,CASVLTGLGTDTQYF,TGTGCTAGTGTCTTGACAGGGTTGGGCACAGATACGCAGTATTTT
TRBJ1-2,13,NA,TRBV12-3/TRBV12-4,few,CASTHSANYGYTF,TGTGCCAGCACCCACAGTGCTAACTATGGCTACACCTTC
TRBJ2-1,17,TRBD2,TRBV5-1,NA,CASSLLSGAFSYNEQFF,TGCGCCAGCAGCTTGCTTAGCGGGGCCTTCTCCTACAATGAGCAGTTCTTC
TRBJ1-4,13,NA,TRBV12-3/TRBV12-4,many,CASSLGRNEKLFF,TGTGCCAGCAGTCTCGGGAGAAATGAAAAACTGTTTTTT
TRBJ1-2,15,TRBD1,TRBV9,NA,CASSADRAPNYGYTF,TGTGCCAGCAGCGCCGACAGGGCACCTAACTATGGCTACACCTTC
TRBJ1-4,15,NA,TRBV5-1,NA,CASSLGRAGETKLFF,TGCGCCAGCAGCTTGGGACGGGCGGGGGAAACAAAACTGTTTTTT
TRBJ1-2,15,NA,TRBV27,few,CASTDRQAINYGYTF,TGTGCCAGCACTGACCGACAAGCTATTAACTATGGCTACACCTTC
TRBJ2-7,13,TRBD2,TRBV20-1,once,CSASGREGYEQYF,TGCAGTGCTAGCGGCCGGGAGGGATACGAGCAGTACTTC
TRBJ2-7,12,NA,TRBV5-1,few,CASSSTRLEQYF,TGCGCCAGCAGCAGCACACGGCTAGAGCAGTACTTC
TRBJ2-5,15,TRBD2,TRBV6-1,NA,CASSNLWREEETQYF,TGTGCCAGCAGCAACCTCTGGCGGGAGGAAGAGACCCAGTACTTC